This TCR beta chain appears in the sequencing data of a study of T-cell reconstitution after alpha-beta-depleted transplantation in children. Regarding the study as a whole: Several hundred expanded graft clones reportedly supplied alpha-beta T cells about two months after transplant. T-cell counts and diversity at one year following transplant were attributed mainly to newly produced T cells. Surviving recipient cells, namely T cells and thymic progenitors, were the source of high day-60 TCRbeta diversity in some patients.

Preparing the TCRbeta library involved the use of unique molecular identifiers. TCRdb independently ran MiXCR on the PCR reads; one entry per CDR3 protein. The sample contains roughly 400,000 distinct CDR3 sequences, approximately 42% of which appear only once. After removal of 3 bases from V and 2 bases from J, the junction contained 4 bases not matched to a gene. Germline lookup yields CDR1 SGHRS and CDR2 YFSETQ. The CDR3 sequence is 15 residues long. On this clonotype itself: Its antigen is as yet unknown.

The sample was PBMCs, taken before TCRalphabeta/CD19-depleted stem cell transplant. J is TRBJ2-7 and V is TRBV5-1; the match to TRBD1 covers 11 bases. The receptor's source is a girl aged 2 to 9 with aplastic anemia, due to receive a stem cell transplant. This chain's CDR3 is CASSSGQGGTYEQYF. The CDR3 nucleotides read TGCGCCAGCAGCTCGGGACAGGGGGGCACCTACGAGCAGTACTTC. The full variable domain, rest sourced from reference TRBV5-1 and TRBJ2-7, is KAGVTQTPRYLIKTRGQQVTLSCSPISGHRSVSWYQQTPGQGLQFLFEYFSETQRNKGNFPGRFSGRQFSNSRSEMNVSTLELGDSALYLCASSSGQGGTYEQYFGPGTRLTVT.